Below, one TCR beta chain is given with its context. Its specificity is not known. Only CD45RO-negative cells positively selected for CCR7 counted as naive CD8 cells, so terminally differentiated effector memory CD45RA+ cells were excluded. This entry comes from a study of shared clonotypes between healthy human individuals. Overall study context: The study enrolled a couple of women and three men aged 18 to 49. Whole-study findings and limits: Across subsets, estimated richness was generally greater for naive than for memory populations. The study's rarefaction showed incomplete sorted-subset sequencing despite large depth. Shared clonotypes across all four donors exceeded non-shared ones in generation probability.

V lost 5 bases and J lost 7, with 17 bases in between. Germline CDR1 and CDR2: SGHTA and FQGNSA. This CDR3 spans 15 amino acids. Only in-frame clones appear in the TCRdb table, and some are missing; sequencing was by immunoSEQ multiplex PCR. The sample contains hundreds of thousands of clones, 96% of which appear only once. The rearrangement links TRBV7-2 to TRBJ2-2; tentatively, D is TRBD1 (5 bases). The receptor comes from a man aged 30 to 45 in good health. Sequencing used naive CD8+ T cells sorted from blood. Here the CDR3 DNA reads TGTGCCAGCAGCCTATACGCAGGCAGGGTCGGGGAGCTGTTTTTT. Protein sequence: CASSLYAGRVGELFF.